This T cell receptor (beta chain) comes out of a study of T cells in Graves' hyperthyroidism and ophthalmopathy. Amplification targeted TCR beta CDR3 regions from RNA transcripts. HTBI primers were used for first-round RT-PCR of the TCR CDR3. TCRdb reanalysed the multiplex PCR reads using MiXCR and keeps one entry per CDR3 protein. The sample yields approximately 150,000 distinct CDR3 sequences, around 8.9% seen once. General study findings and limits: Prediction of ophthalmopathy progression came a median around 6 months pre-onset.

The CDR3 runs 15 residues. J was trimmed by 2 bases and V by 3 bases; bases with no gene match: 4. The germline gives CDR1 GTSNPN, CDR2 SVGIG (reference sequence). As regards this clonotype: Its antigen is unknown.

This rearrangement joins TRBV30 to TRBJ2-5, with 12 bases aligning to TRBD2. Sequencing was done on a sample of blood. The receptor comes from a woman between 18 and 29 years old with Graves' hyperthyroidism that later progressed to Graves' ophthalmopathy. The CDR3 is CAWRTSGSLQETQYF. The CDR3 DNA follows: TGTGCCTGGAGGACTAGCGGGAGCCTGCAAGAGACCCAGTACTTC.